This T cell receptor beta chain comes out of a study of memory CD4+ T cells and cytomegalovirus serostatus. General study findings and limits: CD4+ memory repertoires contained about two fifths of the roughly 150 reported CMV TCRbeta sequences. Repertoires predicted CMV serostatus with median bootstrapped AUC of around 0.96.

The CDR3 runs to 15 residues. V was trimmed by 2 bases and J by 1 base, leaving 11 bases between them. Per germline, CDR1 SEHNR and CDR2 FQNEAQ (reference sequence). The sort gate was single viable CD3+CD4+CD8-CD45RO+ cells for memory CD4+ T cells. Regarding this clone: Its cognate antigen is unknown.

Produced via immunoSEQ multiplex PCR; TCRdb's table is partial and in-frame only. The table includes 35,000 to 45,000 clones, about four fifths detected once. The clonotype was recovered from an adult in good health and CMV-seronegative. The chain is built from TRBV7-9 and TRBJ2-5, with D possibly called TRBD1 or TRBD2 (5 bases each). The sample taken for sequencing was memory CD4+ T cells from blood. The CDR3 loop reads CASSLIEGFQETQYF. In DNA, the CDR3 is TGTGCCAGCAGCTTAATTGAGGGGTTCCAAGAGACCCAGTACTTC.